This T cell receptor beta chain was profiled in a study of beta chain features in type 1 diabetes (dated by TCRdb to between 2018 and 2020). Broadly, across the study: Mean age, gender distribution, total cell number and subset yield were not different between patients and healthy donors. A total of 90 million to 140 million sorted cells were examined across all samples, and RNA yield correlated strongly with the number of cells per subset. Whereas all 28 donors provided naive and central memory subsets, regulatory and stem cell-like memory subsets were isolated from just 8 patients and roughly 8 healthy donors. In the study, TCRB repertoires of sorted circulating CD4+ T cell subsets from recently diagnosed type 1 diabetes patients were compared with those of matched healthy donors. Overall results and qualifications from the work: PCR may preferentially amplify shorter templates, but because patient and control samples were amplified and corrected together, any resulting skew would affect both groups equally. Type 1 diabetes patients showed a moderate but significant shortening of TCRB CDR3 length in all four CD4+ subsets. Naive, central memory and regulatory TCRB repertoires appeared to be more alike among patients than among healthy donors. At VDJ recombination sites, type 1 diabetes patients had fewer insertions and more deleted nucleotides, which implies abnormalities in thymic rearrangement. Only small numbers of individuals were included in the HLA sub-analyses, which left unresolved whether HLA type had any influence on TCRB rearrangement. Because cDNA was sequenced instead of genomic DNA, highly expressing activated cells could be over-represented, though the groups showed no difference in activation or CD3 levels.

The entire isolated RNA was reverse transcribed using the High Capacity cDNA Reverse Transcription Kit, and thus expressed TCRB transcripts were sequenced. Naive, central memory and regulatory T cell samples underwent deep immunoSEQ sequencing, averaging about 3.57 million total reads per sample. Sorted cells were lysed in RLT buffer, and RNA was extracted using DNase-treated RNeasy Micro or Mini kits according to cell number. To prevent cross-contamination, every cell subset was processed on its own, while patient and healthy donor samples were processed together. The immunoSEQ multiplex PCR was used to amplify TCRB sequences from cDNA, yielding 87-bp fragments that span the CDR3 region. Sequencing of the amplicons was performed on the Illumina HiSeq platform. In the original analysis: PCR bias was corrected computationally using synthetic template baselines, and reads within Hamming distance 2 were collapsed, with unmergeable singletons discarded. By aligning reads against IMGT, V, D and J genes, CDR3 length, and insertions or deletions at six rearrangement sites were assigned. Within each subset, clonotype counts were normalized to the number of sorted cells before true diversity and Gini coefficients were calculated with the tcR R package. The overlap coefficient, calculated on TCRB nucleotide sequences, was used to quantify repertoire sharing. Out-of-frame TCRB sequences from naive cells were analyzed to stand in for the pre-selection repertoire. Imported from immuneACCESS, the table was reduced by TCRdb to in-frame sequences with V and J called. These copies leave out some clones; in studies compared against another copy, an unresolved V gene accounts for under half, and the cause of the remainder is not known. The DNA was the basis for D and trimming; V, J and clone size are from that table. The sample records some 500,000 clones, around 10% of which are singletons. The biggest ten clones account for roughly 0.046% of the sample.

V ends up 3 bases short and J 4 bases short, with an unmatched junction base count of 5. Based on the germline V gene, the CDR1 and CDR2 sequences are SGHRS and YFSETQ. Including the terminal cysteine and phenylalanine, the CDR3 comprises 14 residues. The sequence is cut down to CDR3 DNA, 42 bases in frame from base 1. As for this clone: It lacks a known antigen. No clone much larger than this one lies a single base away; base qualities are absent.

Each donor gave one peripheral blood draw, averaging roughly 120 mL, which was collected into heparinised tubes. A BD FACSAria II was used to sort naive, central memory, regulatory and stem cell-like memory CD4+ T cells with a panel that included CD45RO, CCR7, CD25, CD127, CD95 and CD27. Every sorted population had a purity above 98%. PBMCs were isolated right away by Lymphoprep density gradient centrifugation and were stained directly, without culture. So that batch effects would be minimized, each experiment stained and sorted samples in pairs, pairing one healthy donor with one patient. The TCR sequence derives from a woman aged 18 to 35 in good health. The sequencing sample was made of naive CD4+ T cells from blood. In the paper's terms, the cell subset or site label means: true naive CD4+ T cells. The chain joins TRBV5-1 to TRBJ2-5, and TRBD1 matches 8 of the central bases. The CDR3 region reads CASSSDRDGETQYF. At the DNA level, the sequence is TGCGCCAGCAGCTCGGACAGGGATGGAGAGACCCAGTACTTC.